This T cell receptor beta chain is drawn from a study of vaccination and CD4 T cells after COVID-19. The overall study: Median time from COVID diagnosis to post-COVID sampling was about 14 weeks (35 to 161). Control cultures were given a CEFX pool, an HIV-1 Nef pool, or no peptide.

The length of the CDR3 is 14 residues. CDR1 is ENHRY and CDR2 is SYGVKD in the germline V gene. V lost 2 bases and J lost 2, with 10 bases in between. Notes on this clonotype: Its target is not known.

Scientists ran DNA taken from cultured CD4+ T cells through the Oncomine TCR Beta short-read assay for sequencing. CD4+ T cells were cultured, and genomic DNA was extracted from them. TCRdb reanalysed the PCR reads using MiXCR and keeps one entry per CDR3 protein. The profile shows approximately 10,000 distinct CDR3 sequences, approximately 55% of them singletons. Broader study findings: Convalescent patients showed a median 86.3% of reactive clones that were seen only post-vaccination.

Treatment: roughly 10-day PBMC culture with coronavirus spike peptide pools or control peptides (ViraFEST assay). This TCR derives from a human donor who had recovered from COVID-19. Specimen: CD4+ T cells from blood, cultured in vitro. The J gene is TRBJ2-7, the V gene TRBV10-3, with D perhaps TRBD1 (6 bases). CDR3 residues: CAISEPNRAYEQYF. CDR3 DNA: TGTGCCATCAGTGAGCCAAACAGGGCCTACGAGCAGTACTTC.